This record looks at one TCR beta chain sequence and its context. The sample carries other DNA sequences with the same CDR3. This sample is part of a study of cytomegalovirus exposure and HLA in healthy donors. For the study at large: There were nearly 120 million unique TCR beta sequences, drawn from some 180 million T cells, in an earlier analysis.

The CDR3 sequence is 13 residues long. The V end lost 3 bases, the J end lost 2 bases, and 10 bases lay between the germline ends. Germline V gives CDR1 SQVTM, CDR2 ANQGSEA. 60 Vbeta and 13 Jbeta primers were used in PCR. Profiling relied on immunoSEQ multiplex PCR, and the TCRdb table lists in-frame clones only, not all of them. In the table there are some 110,000 clones, over 75% of which are singletons. Specimen: PBMCs. The chain uses TRBV29-1 and TRBJ1-1, with a weak D call TRBD1 (5 bases). The clonotype originates from a man in his sixties in good health and CMV-seronegative. CDR3 coding DNA: TGCAGCGTTGAGAGCCAGGGAAACACTGAAGCTTTCTTT. Translation: CSVESQGNTEAFF.